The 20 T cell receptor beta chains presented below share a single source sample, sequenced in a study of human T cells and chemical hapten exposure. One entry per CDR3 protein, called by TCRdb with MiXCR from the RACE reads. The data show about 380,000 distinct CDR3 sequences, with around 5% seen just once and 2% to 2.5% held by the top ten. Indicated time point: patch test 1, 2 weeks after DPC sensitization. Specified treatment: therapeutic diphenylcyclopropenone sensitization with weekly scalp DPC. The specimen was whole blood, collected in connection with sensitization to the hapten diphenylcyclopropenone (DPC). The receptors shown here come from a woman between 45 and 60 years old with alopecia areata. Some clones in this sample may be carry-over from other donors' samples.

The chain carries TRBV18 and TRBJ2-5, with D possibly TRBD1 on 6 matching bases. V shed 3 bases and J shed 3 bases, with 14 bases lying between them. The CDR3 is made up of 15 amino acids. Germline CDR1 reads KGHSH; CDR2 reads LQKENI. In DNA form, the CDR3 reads TGTGCCAGCTCACCCGAAACAGGGCGGGAAGAGACCCAGTACTTC. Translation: CASSPETGREETQYF.

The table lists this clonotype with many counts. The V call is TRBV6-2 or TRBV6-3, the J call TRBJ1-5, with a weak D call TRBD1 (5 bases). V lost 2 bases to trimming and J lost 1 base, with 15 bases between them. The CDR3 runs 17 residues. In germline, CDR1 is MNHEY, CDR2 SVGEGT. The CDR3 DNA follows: TGTGCCAGCAGTTACGGGTTCGGGGCGCTGAGCAATCAGCCCCAGCATTTT. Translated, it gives CASSYGFGALSNQPQHF.

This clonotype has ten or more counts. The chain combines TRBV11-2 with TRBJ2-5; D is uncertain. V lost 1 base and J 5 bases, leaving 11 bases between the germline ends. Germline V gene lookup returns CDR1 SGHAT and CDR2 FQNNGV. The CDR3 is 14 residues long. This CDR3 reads CASSLAGASETQYF. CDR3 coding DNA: TGTGCCAGCAGCTTAGCAGGAGCGTCTGAGACCCAGTACTTC.

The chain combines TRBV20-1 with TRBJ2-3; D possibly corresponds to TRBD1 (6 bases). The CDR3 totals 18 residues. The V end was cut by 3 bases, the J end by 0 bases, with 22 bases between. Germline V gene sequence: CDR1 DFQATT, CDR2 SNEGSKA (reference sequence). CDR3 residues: CSASNLGVLGASTDTQYF. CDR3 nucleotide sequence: TGCAGTGCTAGTAATCTAGGGGTTCTGGGGGCCAGCACAGATACGCAGTATTTT.

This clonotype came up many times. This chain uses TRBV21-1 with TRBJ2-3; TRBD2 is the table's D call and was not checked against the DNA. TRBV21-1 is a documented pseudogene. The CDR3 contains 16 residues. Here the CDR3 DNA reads TGTGCCAGCAGCAACGGGAGGGGGAGGTACACAGATACGCAGTATTTT. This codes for CASSNGRGRYTDTQYF.

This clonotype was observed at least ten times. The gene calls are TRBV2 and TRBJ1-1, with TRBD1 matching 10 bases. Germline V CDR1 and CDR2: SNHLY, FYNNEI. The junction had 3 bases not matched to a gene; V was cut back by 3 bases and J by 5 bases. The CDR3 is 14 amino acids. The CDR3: CASSEGTGETEAFF. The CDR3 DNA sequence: TGTGCCAGCAGTGAGGGGACAGGGGAGACTGAAGCTTTCTTT.

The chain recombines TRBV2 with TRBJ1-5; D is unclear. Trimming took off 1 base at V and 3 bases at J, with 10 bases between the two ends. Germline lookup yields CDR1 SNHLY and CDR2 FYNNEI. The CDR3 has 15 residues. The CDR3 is CASSEGPNSNQPQHF. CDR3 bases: TGTGCCAGCAGTGAAGGCCCAAACTCCAATCAGCCCCAGCATTTT.

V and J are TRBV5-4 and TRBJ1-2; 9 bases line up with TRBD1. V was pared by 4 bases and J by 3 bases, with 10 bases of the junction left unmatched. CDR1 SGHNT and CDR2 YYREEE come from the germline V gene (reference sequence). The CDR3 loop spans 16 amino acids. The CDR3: CASSPWTGEFHYGYTF. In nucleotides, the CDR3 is TGTGCCAGCAGCCCGTGGACAGGGGAGTTCCACTATGGCTACACCTTC. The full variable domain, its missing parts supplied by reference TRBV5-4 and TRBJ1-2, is ETGVTQSPTHLIKTRGQQVTLRCSSQSGHNTVSWYQQALGQGPQFIFQYYREEENGRGNFPPRFSGLQFPNYSSELNVNALELDDSALYLCASSPWTGEFHYGYTFGSGTRLTVV.

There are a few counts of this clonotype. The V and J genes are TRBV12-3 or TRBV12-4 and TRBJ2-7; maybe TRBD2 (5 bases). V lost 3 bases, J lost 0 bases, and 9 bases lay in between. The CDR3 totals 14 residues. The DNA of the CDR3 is TGTGCCAGCAGTTTCGAGGGTTACTCCTACGAGCAGTACTTC. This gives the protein CASSFEGYSYEQYF.

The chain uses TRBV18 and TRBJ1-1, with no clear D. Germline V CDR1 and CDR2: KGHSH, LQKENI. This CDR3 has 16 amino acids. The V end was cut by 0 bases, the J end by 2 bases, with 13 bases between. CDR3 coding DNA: TGTGCCAGCTCACCACCGAGGGCGGCAACTAACACTGAAGCTTTCTTT. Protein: CASSPPRAATNTEAFF.

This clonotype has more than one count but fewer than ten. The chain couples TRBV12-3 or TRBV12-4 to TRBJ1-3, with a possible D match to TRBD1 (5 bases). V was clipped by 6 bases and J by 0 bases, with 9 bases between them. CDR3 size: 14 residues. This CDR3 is CASRRGISGNTIYF. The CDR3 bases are TGTGCCAGCAGACGGGGGATCTCTGGAAACACCATATATTTT.

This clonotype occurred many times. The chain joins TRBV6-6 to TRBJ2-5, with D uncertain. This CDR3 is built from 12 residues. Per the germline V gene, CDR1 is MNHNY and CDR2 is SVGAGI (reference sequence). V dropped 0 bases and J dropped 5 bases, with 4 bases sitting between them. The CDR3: CASSYSTETQYF. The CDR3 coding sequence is TGTGCCAGCAGTTACTCGACTGAGACCCAGTACTTC.

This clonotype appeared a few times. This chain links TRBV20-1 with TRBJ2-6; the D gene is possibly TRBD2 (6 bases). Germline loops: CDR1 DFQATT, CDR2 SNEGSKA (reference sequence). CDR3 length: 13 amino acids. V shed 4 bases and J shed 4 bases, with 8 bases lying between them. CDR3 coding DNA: TGCAGTGCTACAACTAGCGGGGCCAACGTCCTGACTTTC. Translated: CSATTSGANVLTF.

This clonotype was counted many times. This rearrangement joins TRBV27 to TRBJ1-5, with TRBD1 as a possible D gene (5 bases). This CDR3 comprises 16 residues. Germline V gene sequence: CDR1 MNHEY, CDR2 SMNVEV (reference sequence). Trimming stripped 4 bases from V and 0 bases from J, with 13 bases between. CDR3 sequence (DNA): TGTGCCAGCAGTTGGGGGGGTCCATATAGCAATCAGCCCCAGCATTTT. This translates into CASSWGGPYSNQPQHF.

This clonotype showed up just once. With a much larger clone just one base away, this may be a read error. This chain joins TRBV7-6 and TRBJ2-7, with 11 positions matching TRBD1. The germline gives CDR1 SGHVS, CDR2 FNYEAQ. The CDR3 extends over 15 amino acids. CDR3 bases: TGTTCCAGCAGTCCAGGACAGGGGGCCTTCAACGAGCAGTACTTC. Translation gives CSSSPGQGAFNEQYF.

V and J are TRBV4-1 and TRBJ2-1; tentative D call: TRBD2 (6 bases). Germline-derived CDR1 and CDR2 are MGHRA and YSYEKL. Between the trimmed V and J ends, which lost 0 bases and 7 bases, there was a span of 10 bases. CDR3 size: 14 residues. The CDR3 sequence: CASSQEGGYNEQFF. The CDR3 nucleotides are TGCGCCAGCAGCCAAGAGGGGGGATATAATGAGCAGTTCTTC.

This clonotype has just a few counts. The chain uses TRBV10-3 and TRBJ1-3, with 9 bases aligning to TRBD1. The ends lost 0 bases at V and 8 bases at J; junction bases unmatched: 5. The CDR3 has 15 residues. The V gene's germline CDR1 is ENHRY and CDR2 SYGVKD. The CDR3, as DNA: TGTGCCATCAGTGAGTCGGACAGGGGAGGAGACACCATATATTTT. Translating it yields CAISESDRGGDTIYF.

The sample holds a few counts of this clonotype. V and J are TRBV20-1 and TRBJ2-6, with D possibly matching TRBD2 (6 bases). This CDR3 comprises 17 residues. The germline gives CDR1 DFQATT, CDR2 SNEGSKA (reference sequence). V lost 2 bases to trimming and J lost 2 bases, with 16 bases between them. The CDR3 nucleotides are TGCAGTGCTAGACACGAATTTTGGGAGGCTGGGGCCAACGTCCTGACTTTC. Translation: CSARHEFWEAGANVLTF.

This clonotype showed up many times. In nucleotides, the CDR3 is TGTGCCAGCAGCACCGGGACGGCGCCAGATACGCAGTATTTT. Encoded protein: CASSTGTAPDTQYF. The chain is built from TRBV7-2 and TRBJ2-3; D could derive from TRBD1 or TRBD2 (5 bases each). This CDR3 is 14 amino acids long. Trimming left V 5 bases short and J 4 bases short, with 13 bases between. Germline loops: CDR1 SGHTA, CDR2 FQGNSA.

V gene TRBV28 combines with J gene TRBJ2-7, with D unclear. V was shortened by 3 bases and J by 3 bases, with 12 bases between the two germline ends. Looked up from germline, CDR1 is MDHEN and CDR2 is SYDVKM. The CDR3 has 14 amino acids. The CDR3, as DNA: TGTGCCAGCAGTTTTTTCGCAGGAAACTACGAGCAGTACTTC. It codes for CASSFFAGNYEQYF.